A selection of T cell receptor beta chains follows, all from one sample in a study of T cells in Graves' hyperthyroidism and ophthalmopathy. TCRdb redid the calling of the multiplex PCR reads with MiXCR, one entry per CDR3 protein. This table holds 500,000 to 600,000 distinct CDR3 sequences, 40% to 55% found once. The sequencing input was peripheral blood or thyroid tissue (not recorded which). These TCRs come from an adult woman with Graves' disease, either hyperthyroidism or ophthalmopathy (not recorded which). The conserved cysteine and the conserved F or W are not part of the CDR3 here. Each record gives: CDR3 protein, J gene, V gene.

CDR3aa: ASSSTGSPYGYT
j_gene: TRBJ1-2
v_gene: TRBV7-9

CDR3aa: SARDLDRAKGYT
j_gene: TRBJ1-2
v_gene: TRBV20-1

CDR3aa: ASREMVGDTGELF
j_gene: TRBJ2-2
v_gene: TRBV6-1

CDR3aa: ASSGPGQGSYEQY
j_gene: TRBJ2-7
v_gene: TRBV6-5

CDR3aa: STRAYYEQY
j_gene: TRBJ2-7
v_gene: TRBV20-1

CDR3aa: ASSLGRINRGSWETQY
j_gene: TRBJ2-5
v_gene: TRBV11-2

CDR3aa: ASRPTGQANYGYT
j_gene: TRBJ1-2
v_gene: TRBV5-4

CDR3aa: ASSFLGRTEAF
j_gene: TRBJ1-1
v_gene: TRBV12-3/TRBV12-4

CDR3aa: AIRGEAHAEA
j_gene: TRBJ2-6
v_gene: TRBV10-3

CDR3aa: ASSFQGAGLQPQH
j_gene: TRBJ1-5
v_gene: TRBV12-3/TRBV12-4

CDR3aa: ASSEAVNRRGNTEAF
j_gene: TRBJ1-1
v_gene: TRBV6-1

CDR3aa: ATSAVASYEQY
j_gene: TRBJ2-7
v_gene: TRBV15

CDR3aa: ASSLDRGDT
j_gene: TRBJ1-2
v_gene: TRBV11-2

CDR3aa: ASSLGGRQF
j_gene: TRBJ2-1
v_gene: TRBV7-6

CDR3aa: ASSFGDPRREQY
j_gene: TRBJ2-7
v_gene: TRBV7-3

CDR3aa: ASRSTGAIGNTIY
j_gene: TRBJ1-3
v_gene: TRBV12-3/TRBV12-4

CDR3aa: SARGQINTEAF
j_gene: TRBJ1-1
v_gene: TRBV20-1

CDR3aa: ASFSRVDTEAF
j_gene: TRBJ1-1
v_gene: TRBV18

CDR3aa: ASSLQDMNEGLF
j_gene: TRBJ1-4
v_gene: TRBV5-1

CDR3aa: ASSGDTSYEQY
j_gene: TRBJ2-7
v_gene: TRBV2

CDR3aa: ASSMLRGDTEAF
j_gene: TRBJ1-1
v_gene: TRBV19

CDR3aa: ASSLRLAFQETQY
j_gene: TRBJ2-5
v_gene: TRBV7-2

CDR3aa: ASSSDRGKVQY
j_gene: TRBJ2-7
v_gene: TRBV11-2

CDR3aa: ACSVVAVNTGELF
j_gene: TRBJ2-2
v_gene: TRBV7-8

CDR3aa: ASSLAQRLNTGELF
j_gene: TRBJ2-2
v_gene: TRBV5-1

CDR3aa: SVSSGSTDTQY
j_gene: TRBJ2-3
v_gene: TRBV29-1

CDR3aa: AVQARGELANYGYT
j_gene: TRBJ1-2
v_gene: TRBV10-3

CDR3aa: ASSLETGEETQY
j_gene: TRBJ2-5
v_gene: TRBV7-8

CDR3aa: ASGTLKGDEKLF
j_gene: TRBJ1-4
v_gene: TRBV7-9

CDR3aa: ATNNRGDSYEQY
j_gene: TRBJ2-7
v_gene: TRBV15

CDR3aa: AIKDRGRNSPLH
j_gene: TRBJ1-6
v_gene: TRBV10-3

CDR3aa: ASRDRNRGGRHEKLF
j_gene: TRBJ1-4
v_gene: TRBV19

CDR3aa: ASSIQQGGNQPQY
j_gene: TRBJ2-5
v_gene: TRBV19

CDR3aa: ASSGGGSNQPQH
j_gene: TRBJ1-5
v_gene: TRBV18

CDR3aa: SATTGERVNSPLH
j_gene: TRBJ1-6
v_gene: TRBV20-1

CDR3aa: AISEGGPTEAF
j_gene: TRBJ1-1
v_gene: TRBV10-3

CDR3aa: AISDPRTAYYEQY
j_gene: TRBJ2-7
v_gene: TRBV10-3

CDR3aa: ASSVTGGSSPLH
j_gene: TRBJ1-6
v_gene: TRBV12-3/TRBV12-4

CDR3aa: SVDFRNNYGYT
j_gene: TRBJ1-2
v_gene: TRBV29-1

CDR3aa: ASSRPNTGELF
j_gene: TRBJ2-2
v_gene: TRBV7-9

CDR3aa: ASSARGAGSYNEQF
j_gene: TRBJ2-1
v_gene: TRBV7-3